A single T cell receptor (beta chain) is shown here with its context. Per the original methods: The authors estimated nucleated cell counts from reference gene primer amplification. Sequencing used immunoSEQ multiplex PCR; TCRdb keeps in-frame clones, though not all of them. Clone size and the V and J calls come from that table; the DNA yielded D and trimming. This sample has approximately 57,000 clones, with 82% found just once. The data derive from a study of blood T cell repertoires in COVID-19. Overall study: The cDNA or gDNA used as material had been derived from T cells, B-cell-depleted T cells, or PBMCs.

Trimming took 7 bases from V and 2 from J; bases not matched to a gene: 9. The CDR3 has 16 amino acids. This sequence joins TRBV23-1 and TRBJ1-5; 9 nucleotides match TRBD1. TRBV23-1 is labeled an ORF, and its function is uncertain. Sequencing used peripheral blood. This TCR derives from a woman older than 75 with acute or convalescent COVID-19. The DNA of the CDR3 is TGCGCCAGCATACTACGGGACAGGGACGGCAATCAGCCCCAGCATTTT. This codes for CASILRDRDGNQPQHF.